A selection of T cell receptor beta chains follows, all from one sample in a study of graft-versus-host responses after intestinal transplantation. Clones were sequenced by immunoSEQ multiplex PCR, and TCRdb holds only the in-frame ones, with some missing. Of approximately 37,000 clones listed, about nine tenths are singletons. The sample in question was PBMCs, obtained roughly 270 days after transplant. The receptors were gathered from a human patient who received an intestinal transplant, so some T cells may come from the graft donor. Both conserved end residues are part of each CDR3. The D gene is left open where the match is weak. Rows may omit the clone size; those that give it use once, few, many or a size class.

j_call d_call v_call clone_size cdr3_nt cdr3_aa
TRBJ2-5 - TRBV10-2 - TGCGCCAGCAGTAGAAACGCTCAAGAGACCCAGTACTTC CASSRNAQETQYF
TRBJ2-3 - TRBV6-4 - TGTGCCAGCAGTGTACAAGCGGGCAGCACAGATACGCAGTATTTT CASSVQAGSTDTQYF
TRBJ2-3 - TRBV5-1 - TGCGCCAGCAGCTCATTTTCGGGACTTGCTACAGATACGCAGTATTTT CASSSFSGLATDTQYF
TRBJ1-1 - TRBV25-1 - TGTGCCAGCAGTGAATATGGATTGGTGGGGGATGAAGCTTTCTTT CASSEYGLVGDEAFF
TRBJ1-4 - TRBV25-1 - TGTGCCAGCAGTGACGCGGGGCAACTGTTTTTT CASSDAGQLFF
TRBJ2-5 TRBD1 TRBV14 - TGTGCCAGCAGCCAGGGACAGGGTACTTTGGAGACCCAGTACTTC CASSQGQGTLETQYF
TRBJ2-7 - TRBV27 - TGTGCCAGCAGTTTTAACGAAAAGATTTACGAGCAGTACTTC CASSFNEKIYEQYF
TRBJ2-2 TRBD2 TRBV7-7 - TGTGCCAGCAGCCGGGGACTAGCGGGGGGGCCGTCAGGAAACACCGGGGAGCTGTTTTTT CASSRGLAGGPSGNTGELFF
TRBJ1-5 - TRBV5-4 - TGTGCCAGCAGCTCCTTCCCAAATCAGCCCCAGCATTTT CASSSFPNQPQHF
TRBJ2-3 - TRBV29-1 - TGCAGCGTTGACTATTCGATCTGGGGGCGATCAGATACGCAGTATTTT CSVDYSIWGRSDTQYF
TRBJ2-5 - TRBV4-1 - TGCGCCAGCAGAGACGTGGAGGGAGAGACCCAGTACTTC CASRDVEGETQYF
TRBJ1-1 - TRBV5-5 - TGTGCCAGCAGCTTGGGGAGGACGGTGAACACTGAAGCTTTCTTT CASSLGRTVNTEAFF
TRBJ2-7 - TRBV4-1 - TGCGCCAGCAGCAGGGCAAGGGCCGAGCAGTACTTC CASSRARAEQYF
TRBJ1-2 - TRBV6-5 - TGTGCCAGCACCCGGACAGAGGTCTATGGCTACACCTTC CASTRTEVYGYTF
TRBJ2-1 TRBD2 TRBV6-1 once TGTGCCAGCAGTGAAGCATTCGGGCTAGCGGGGCGCAATGAGCAGTTCTTC CASSEAFGLAGRNEQFF
TRBJ2-5 - TRBV7-7 - TGTGCCAGCGGGCCAGGGGAGACCCAGTACTTC CASGPGETQYF
TRBJ2-7 - TRBV4-1 - TGCGCCAGCAGCCAAAGAGAGGAGCTCGAGCAGTACTTC CASSQREELEQYF
TRBJ2-7 TRBD2 TRBV6-1 - TGTGCCAGCAGTGAGTCTAGCGGGGGTCCCTACGAGCAGTACTTC CASSESSGGPYEQYF
TRBJ2-2 - TRBV10-1 - TGCGCCAGCAGTAGGGGCCAGAACACCGGGGAGCTGTTTTTT CASSRGQNTGELFF
TRBJ2-7 TRBD2 TRBV14 - TGTGCCAGCAGCCTTAGCGGGGGAGTTTCCTACGAGCAGTACTTC CASSLSGGVSYEQYF
TRBJ2-2 TRBD1 TRBV5-1 once TGCGCCAGCAGCTCGACAGGACAGGGCTCCGTCGCCGGGGAGCTGTTTTTT CASSSTGQGSVAGELFF
TRBJ2-4 - TRBV5-4 - TGTGCCAGCAGCTTGAGAACAGGGCAAAACATTCAGTACTTC CASSLRTGQNIQYF
TRBJ1-1 - TRBV19 - TGTGCCAGTAGTCCGTACGACTTGGGTACTGAAGCTTTCTTT CASSPYDLGTEAFF
TRBJ1-1 TRBD1 TRBV7-6 few TGTGCCCGCCAGACAGGGTCGGACACTGAAGCTTTCTTT CARQTGSDTEAFF
TRBJ2-7 TRBD2 TRBV5-1 - TGCGCCAGCAGCTTCGGGCGGGGGGAAAGGGACGAGCAGTACTTC CASSFGRGERDEQYF
TRBJ2-3 TRBD2 TRBV6-4 - TGTGCCAGCAGTGGGTTAGCGGGGACAGATACGCAGTATTTT CASSGLAGTDTQYF
TRBJ1-6 - TRBV5-8 - TGTGCCAGCAGCTTGTTAGGGGCCAATTCACCCCTCCACTTT CASSLLGANSPLHF
TRBJ2-7 TRBD1 TRBV5-1 - TGCGCCAGCAGCTTGGGGACCGGGACAGTTACCTACGAGCAGTACTTC CASSLGTGTVTYEQYF
TRBJ2-6 - TRBV6-5 - TGTGCCAGCAGGCCGGGGGCTTCTGGGGCCAACGTCCTGACTTTC CASRPGASGANVLTF
TRBJ2-3 TRBD1 TRBV12-5 once TGTGCTAGTGGTTTACGGACAGGGCTGGTCACAGATACGCAGTATTTT CASGLRTGLVTDTQYF
TRBJ1-2 TRBD1 TRBV9 - TGTGCCAGCAGCGTAGCTGACAGGGTGGCCGGCTACACCTTC CASSVADRVAGYTF
TRBJ2-5 - TRBV5-6 once TGTGCCAGCAGCTTGGGGAGGGAAGAACAAGAGACCCAGTACTTC CASSLGREEQETQYF
TRBJ2-3 - TRBV7-6 - TGTGCCAGCAGCTTAGAGATTCAGAGTTCAGATACGCAGTATTTT CASSLEIQSSDTQYF
TRBJ2-2 TRBD2 TRBV4-2 - TGTGCCAGCAGCCAAGATCGCTTTTTAGCGGGGGGACCCACCGGGGAGCTGTTTTTT CASSQDRFLAGGPTGELFF
TRBJ1-1 - TRBV9 - TGTGCCAGCAGCGTAGAGGGGAATGAAGCTTTCTTT CASSVEGNEAFF
TRBJ2-3 TRBD2 TRBV11-2 few TGTGCCAGCAGCTTAGAGGGGACTAGCGGGGATACGCAGTATTTT CASSLEGTSGDTQYF
TRBJ2-1 TRBD2 TRBV19 once TGTGCCAGTAGTATTGGGGCGCGGGGGGGCGCGGTTTATGAGCAGTTCTTC CASSIGARGGAVYEQFF
TRBJ1-4 TRBD1 TRBV18 few TGTGCCAGCTCACCCCCGGGACAGGGGACAGCAACTAATGAAAAACTGTTTTTT CASSPPGQGTATNEKLFF
TRBJ1-1 - TRBV6-1 - TGTGCCGGGTCAAAGCCGAACACTGAAGCTTTCTTT CAGSKPNTEAFF
TRBJ2-2 - TRBV5-4 - TGTGCCAGCAGCTTGAGTGGGGGGAATACCGGGGAGCTGTTTTTT CASSLSGGNTGELFF
TRBJ2-1 TRBD2 TRBV6-1 few TGTGCCAGCAGTGAAGTAGCGGGGGGGTACAATGAGCAGTTCTTC CASSEVAGGYNEQFF